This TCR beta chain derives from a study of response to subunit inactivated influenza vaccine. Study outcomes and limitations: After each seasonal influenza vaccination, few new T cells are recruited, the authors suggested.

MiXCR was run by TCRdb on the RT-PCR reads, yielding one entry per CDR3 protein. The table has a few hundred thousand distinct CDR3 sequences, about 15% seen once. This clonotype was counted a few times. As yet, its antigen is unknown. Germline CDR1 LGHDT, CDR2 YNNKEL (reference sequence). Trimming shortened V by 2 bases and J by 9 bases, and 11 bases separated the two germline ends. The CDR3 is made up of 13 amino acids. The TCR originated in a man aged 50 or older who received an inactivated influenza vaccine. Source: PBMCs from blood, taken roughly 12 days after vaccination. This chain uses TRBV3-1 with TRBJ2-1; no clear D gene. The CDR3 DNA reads TGTGCCAGCAGCCAATCCCTCGGTGGTGAGCAGTTCTTC. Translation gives CASSQSLGGEQFF.